One and the same sample provided the 22 T cell receptor beta chains below, sequenced in a study of blood T cell repertoires in COVID-19. The protocol was immunoSEQ multiplex PCR, while the TCRdb copy is restricted to in-frame clones and leaves out a portion. The sample includes about 88,000 clones, roughly 88% of them seen just once. Sequences were obtained from peripheral blood. These receptor sequences come from a man between 18 and 35 years old with COVID-19, enrolled during active disease.

J is TRBJ1-1 and V is TRBV5-8; D unresolved. Trimming stripped 0 bases from V and 5 bases from J, with 11 bases between. CDR3 length: 14 amino acids. Germline V lookup: CDR1 SGHTS, CDR2 YDEGEE. The CDR3 bases are TGTGCCAGCAGCTTGGGGACCGGGAGGACTGAAGCTTTCTTT. Translation gives CASSLGTGRTEAFF.

J is TRBJ1-6 and V is TRBV28; D call uncertain. The CDR3 runs 12 residues. The germline V gene has CDR1 MDHEN and CDR2 SYDVKM. Trimming took off 5 bases at V and 10 bases at J, with 9 bases between the two ends. CDR3 amino acids: CASSIAYSPLHF. The CDR3, as DNA: TGTGCCAGCAGTATCGCCTACTCACCCCTCCACTTT.

V gene TRBV6-5 combines with J gene TRBJ2-3; the D gene is possibly TRBD1 (7 bases). Looked up from germline, CDR1 is MNHEY and CDR2 is SVGAGI. The CDR3 length is 14 residues. V lost 8 bases and J 2 bases, leaving 14 bases between the germline ends. CDR3 nucleotides: TGTGCCAGCGGAGGGGGCTTTGACACAGATACGCAGTATTTT. It codes for CASGGGFDTDTQYF.

This chain connects TRBV11-2 to TRBJ1-2, with D perhaps matching TRBD1 (5 bases). Looked up from germline, CDR1 is SGHAT and CDR2 is FQNNGV. Trimming took 5 bases from V and 7 from J, leaving 8 bases between them. The CDR3 spans 11 residues. CDR3 loop: CASSRQFGYTF. The CDR3 DNA follows: TGTGCCAGCAGCCGACAGTTTGGCTACACCTTC.

J is TRBJ2-7 and V is TRBV6-5, with 7 positions matching TRBD1. This CDR3 has 15 amino acids. Germline lookup yields CDR1 MNHEY and CDR2 SVGAGI. Losses at the gene ends were 0 bases for V and 2 bases for J; bases not matched to a gene: 4. In DNA, the CDR3 is TGTGCCAGCAGTTACTCGAGGGGGCACACCTACGAGCAGTACTTC. This encodes CASSYSRGHTYEQYF.

The chain is built from TRBV12-5 and TRBJ2-6, with 7 bases lining up with TRBD1. Germline values: CDR1 LGHNT, CDR2 FRNRAP. The trim removed 6 bases at V and 4 bases at J, leaving 6 bases unmatched. The CDR3 is 15 amino acids. CDR3 nucleotide sequence: TGTGCTAGTGGCCCTGGGACAGCCGGGGCCAACGTCCTGACTTTC. Amino acid sequence: CASGPGTAGANVLTF.

This chain links TRBV4-3 with TRBJ1-1; tentatively, D is TRBD1 (6 bases). V gave up 5 bases and J gave up 3 bases, with 22 bases separating them. From germline, CDR1 is LGHNA and CDR2 YSLEER. This CDR3 has 17 residues. CDR3 region: CASSSRVVGQKYTEAFF. The CDR3 nucleotides read TGCGCCAGCAGCTCCAGGGTCGTAGGACAGAAGTACACTGAAGCTTTCTTT.

The V call is TRBV3-1 (or the pseudogene TRBV3-2), the J call TRBJ2-4, with D maybe TRBD2 (6 bases). Germline V gene lookup returns CDR1 LGHDT and CDR2 YNNKEL (reference sequence). There are 14 residues in the CDR3. Trimming shortened V by 1 base and J by 7 bases, and 11 bases separated the two germline ends. In nucleotides, the CDR3 is TGTGCCAGCAGCCAAGGGCAGGGAGGCAACATTCAGTACTTC. Amino acids: CASSQGQGGNIQYF.

The chain employs TRBV10-3 and TRBJ2-7; D possibly corresponds to TRBD2 (6 bases). Germline values: CDR1 ENHRY, CDR2 SYGVKD. V lost 11 bases and J lost 0, with 11 bases in between. The CDR3 has 12 amino acids. The CDR3 region has the DNA TGTGCCTCCGCGGGAAACTCCTACGAGCAGTACTTC. Residues: CASAGNSYEQYF.

The CDR3 DNA reads TGCGCCAGCAGGTACGGACAGGGGTGGGAGCAGTACTTC. This codes for CASRYGQGWEQYF. This rearrangement joins TRBV5-1 to TRBJ2-7; TRBD1 agrees at 9 bases. Germline CDR1 and CDR2: SGHRS and YFSETQ. This CDR3 region has 13 residues. Trimming cost V 5 bases and J 7 bases; bases outside gene matches: 7.

The CDR3 loop is CASSYGQGLHQPQHF. The CDR3 bases are TGTGCCAGCAGTTACGGACAGGGCCTTCACCAGCCCCAGCATTTT. The gene calls are TRBV6-5 and TRBJ1-5; 8 bases line up with TRBD1. CDR3 length: 15 amino acids. Germline trimming cut 2 bases from V and 7 bases from J; bases unmatched to any gene: 7. Germline CDR1 reads MNHEY; CDR2 reads SVGAGI.

The chain combines TRBV6-2 or TRBV6-3 with TRBJ2-2; 13 bases line up with TRBD2. Germline V gives CDR1 MNHEY, CDR2 SVGEGT. The CDR3 extends over 15 amino acids. V lost 5 bases, J lost 5 bases, and 2 bases stayed unmatched. The CDR3 is CASSRLAGGTGELFF. CDR3 bases: TGTGCCAGCAGTCGACTAGCGGGAGGTACCGGGGAGCTGTTTTTT.

The chain carries TRBV28 and TRBJ2-2; D is undetermined. The CDR3 covers 15 residues. The germline V gene encodes CDR1 MDHEN and CDR2 SYDVKM. V was trimmed by 5 bases and J by 2 bases, leaving 12 bases between them. The CDR3, as DNA: TGTGCCAGCAGTCCCCTAGAGGCAAACACCGGGGAGCTGTTTTTT. It codes for CASSPLEANTGELFF. Combining the CDR3 with reference TRBV28 and TRBJ2-2 gives the whole variable domain DVKVTQSSRYLVKRTGEKVFLECVQDMDHENMFWYRQDPGLGLRLIYFSYDVKMKEKGDIPEGYSVSREKKERFSLILESASTNQTSMYLCASSPLEANTGELFFGEGSRLTVL.

The rearrangement links TRBV29-1 to TRBJ2-7; D may be TRBD1 (6 bases). Between the trimmed V and J ends, which lost 0 bases and 0 bases, there was a span of 15 bases. This CDR3 is built from 16 residues. Germline V gives CDR1 SQVTM, CDR2 ANQGSEA. CDR3 sequence reads: CSVEDGLSRGSYEQYF. Here the CDR3 DNA reads TGCAGCGTTGAAGATGGACTCTCCAGGGGCTCCTACGAGCAGTACTTC.

V is TRBV5-4 and J is TRBJ1-2, with 10 bases aligning to TRBD1. Germline V gene data show CDR1 as SGHNT and CDR2 as YYREEE (reference sequence). Trimming at V came to 3 bases and at J to 8 bases, leaving 13 bases not matched to a gene. This CDR3 region has 16 residues. The CDR3 region has the DNA TGTGCCAGCAGCTCACTCTCGCGGGACAGGGGATCCGGCTACACCTTC. Protein: CASSSLSRDRGSGYTF.

The V call is TRBV7-2, the J call TRBJ2-6, with D perhaps TRBD2 (6 bases). The length of the CDR3 is 16 residues. Germline V gives CDR1 SGHTA, CDR2 FQGNSA. Trimming took off 5 bases at V and 4 bases at J, with 15 bases between the two ends. The CDR3 is CASSPIGGYGANVLTF. CDR3 nucleotide sequence: TGTGCCAGCAGCCCCATTGGGGGGTACGGGGCCAACGTCCTGACTTTC. The complete variable domain, with remaining parts taken from reference TRBV7-2 and TRBJ2-6, reads GAGVSQSPSNKVTEKGKDVELRCDPISGHTALYWYRQSLGQGLEFLIYFQGNSAPDKSGLPSDRFSAERTGGSVSTLTIQRTQQEDSAVYLCASSPIGGYGANVLTFGAGSRLTVL.

The gene calls are TRBV27 and TRBJ1-3; no reliable D call. The CDR3 extends over 13 amino acids. Trimming took 6 bases from V and 4 from J, leaving 10 bases between them. CDR1 is MNHEY, CDR2 SMNVEV, per germline (reference sequence). The CDR3 spells CASRMTGGNTIYF. Written as DNA, the CDR3 is TGTGCCAGCAGGATGACGGGGGGAAACACCATATATTTT.

The chain joins TRBV28 to TRBJ1-1; 8 nucleotides line up with TRBD1. CDR3 length: 14 residues. CDR1 and CDR2 (germline): MDHEN, SYDVKM. With 7 bases clipped from V and 2 bases from J, the junction kept 6 bases outside the gene matches. The CDR3 here is CASTLGQANTEAFF. CDR3 DNA sequence: TGTGCCAGCACCCTGGGACAGGCCAACACTGAAGCTTTCTTT.

The chain links TRBV2 to TRBJ2-7, with 9 bases aligning to TRBD1. The germline V gene encodes CDR1 SNHLY and CDR2 FYNNEI. CDR3 length equals 15 residues. J gave up 5 bases and V 1 base, and 6 bases lay outside the gene matches. The CDR3 DNA sequence: TGTGCCAGCAGTGAAGGCGGGACAGGGCCCCACGAGCAGTACTTC. This gives the protein CASSEGGTGPHEQYF.

The chain is built from TRBV2 and TRBJ2-5, with D possibly matching TRBD2 (5 bases). This CDR3 is 15 amino acids long. Trimming cost V 2 bases and J 5 bases, with 15 bases left between them. The V gene's germline CDR1 is SNHLY and CDR2 FYNNEI. The CDR3, as DNA: TGTGCCAGCAGTGAAAAGGCGGGTCTAGGGGAGACCCAGTACTTC. This translates into CASSEKAGLGETQYF.

The chain employs TRBV18 and TRBJ1-4, with D possibly matching TRBD1 (5 bases). This CDR3 comprises 17 residues. Germline CDR1 reads KGHSH; CDR2 reads LQKENI. V was trimmed by 1 base and J by 7 bases, leaving 19 bases between them. The DNA of the CDR3 is TGTGCCAGCTCACCACTTAGACAGTCACCTACGGTTGAAAAACTGTTTTTT. It is translated as CASSPLRQSPTVEKLFF.

The chain uses TRBV7-3 and TRBJ2-2, with 7 nucleotides matching TRBD1. The V gene end was trimmed by 6 bases and the J gene end by 2 bases; junction bases not matched to a gene: 9. This CDR3 is 16 amino acids long. Germline V gene lookup returns CDR1 SGHTA and CDR2 FQGTGA. CDR3 loop: CASRFTGAPNTGELFF. The CDR3 DNA reads TGTGCCAGCAGATTCACAGGGGCGCCAAACACCGGGGAGCTGTTTTTT.